The rows below give T cell receptor beta chains drawn from one sample of a study of identical twins' blood T cells. Using its own MiXCR run on the 5' RACE reads, TCRdb lists one record per CDR3 protein. The sample gives 350,000 to 400,000 distinct CDR3 sequences, 28% of which show up once; 6% to 7% is in the top ten. The sequencing sample was made of PBMCs. The receptors stem from a woman aged 18-49 years in good health. The CDR3 runs from the conserved cysteine through the conserved F or W. A D gene is named only where the DNA matches it firmly. Some rows mark clone size as missing; the rest say once, few, many or name a class of expanded clone.

CDR3nt: TGTGCCAGCAGCCTTTCAGAAGCAACTAATGAAAAACTGTTTTTT
CDR3aa: CASSLSEATNEKLFF
v_gene: TRBV7-9
abundance: -
j_gene: TRBJ1-4
d_gene: -

CDR3nt: TGCAGTGCTAGAGATCCCGCACTCTACAATGAGCAGTTCTTC
CDR3aa: CSARDPALYNEQFF
v_gene: TRBV20-1
abundance: -
j_gene: TRBJ2-1
d_gene: -

CDR3nt: TGCAGTGCTAGAGTCGCCTACTACAATGAGCAGTTCTTC
CDR3aa: CSARVAYYNEQFF
v_gene: TRBV20-1
abundance: few
j_gene: TRBJ2-1
d_gene: -

CDR3nt: TGTGCCAGCGGCGTAGGTTCCAGGAAAGACACTGAAGCTTTCTTT
CDR3aa: CASGVGSRKDTEAFF
v_gene: TRBV9
abundance: -
j_gene: TRBJ1-1
d_gene: -

CDR3nt: TGTGCCAGCAGCCTGAGACTCTCTGGAAACACCATATATTTT
CDR3aa: CASSLRLSGNTIYF
v_gene: TRBV5-6
abundance: -
j_gene: TRBJ1-3
d_gene: -

CDR3nt: TGCAGCGTTGGGAGCGGGATCGACACCGGGGAGCTGTTTTTT
CDR3aa: CSVGSGIDTGELFF
v_gene: TRBV29-1
abundance: -
j_gene: TRBJ2-2
d_gene: TRBD2

CDR3nt: TGCAGCGCTCCGACAGTTTCCGATGAGCAGTTCTTC
CDR3aa: CSAPTVSDEQFF
v_gene: TRBV29-1
abundance: -
j_gene: TRBJ2-1
d_gene: -

CDR3nt: TGTGCCAGCAGCTTAGGACGGACCTATGGCTACACCTTC
CDR3aa: CASSLGRTYGYTF
v_gene: TRBV7-2
abundance: -
j_gene: TRBJ1-2
d_gene: -

CDR3nt: TGTGCCAGCAGGGGTGAAGCAGGGGAGCTGTTTTTT
CDR3aa: CASRGEAGELFF
v_gene: TRBV11-3
abundance: few
j_gene: TRBJ2-2
d_gene: -

CDR3nt: TGTGCCAGCTCAGAGGAAACAGGAAAATTTCTACCCTCTGGAAACACCATATATTTT
CDR3aa: CASSEETGKFLPSGNTIYF
v_gene: TRBV18
abundance: once
j_gene: TRBJ1-3
d_gene: -